Listed here are 11 T cell receptor beta chains from one sample, sequenced in a study of T cells in Graves' hyperthyroidism and ophthalmopathy. What was amplified from RNA transcripts were TCR beta CDR3 regions. The HTBI primer set was used in a first-round RT-PCR of the TCR CDR3. TCRdb passed the multiplex PCR reads through MiXCR, listing each CDR3 protein once. The table shows about 560,000 distinct CDR3 sequences, with 16% occurring only once. Sequencing input: blood. Receptors were obtained from a woman aged 18-29 years with Graves' hyperthyroidism.

This clonotype occurred many times. The chain is built from TRBV29-1 and TRBJ2-1; D might be TRBD2 (5 bases). This CDR3 is built from 13 residues. Trimming stripped 3 bases from V and 1 base from J, with 7 bases between. Germline-derived CDR1 and CDR2 are SQVTM and ANQGSEA. The CDR3 spells CSVDGLSYNEQFF. The DNA for the CDR3 is TGCAGCGTTGATGGACTTTCCTACAATGAGCAGTTCTTC.

Ten or more counts support this clonotype. The chain recombines TRBV10-3 with TRBJ2-1; 7 nucleotides agree with TRBD2. Germline-derived CDR1 and CDR2 are ENHRY and SYGVKD. J was trimmed by 0 bases and V by 3 bases; bases with no gene match: 8. This CDR3 has 17 amino acids. CDR3 sequence: CAISDLQAGNSYNEQFF. In nucleotides, the CDR3 is TGTGCCATCAGTGACTTACAAGCGGGAAACTCCTACAATGAGCAGTTCTTC.

In its sample, this clonotype was seen many times. The V call is TRBV5-1, the J call TRBJ2-4; no firm D call. The CDR3 spans 14 residues. CDR1 and CDR2 (germline): SGHRS, YFSETQ. V lost 0 bases, J lost 3 bases, and 7 bases lay in between. In DNA, the CDR3 is TGCGCCAGCAGCTTGGGGGTTGTCAAAAACATTCAGTACTTC. Translated: CASSLGVVKNIQYF.

This clonotype has a handful of counts. V gene TRBV5-1 combines with J gene TRBJ1-6; 9 bases fit TRBD1. The CDR3 spans 13 residues. CDR1 SGHRS and CDR2 YFSETQ come from the germline V gene. V shed 4 bases, J shed 12 bases, and the junction held 5 bases outside the gene matches. CDR3 in DNA: TGCGCCAGCAGCCTGGACAGGGGAAAACCCCTCCACTTT. Protein product: CASSLDRGKPLHF.

This clonotype has ten or more counts. The V and J genes are TRBV20-1 and TRBJ2-7, with 9 nucleotides matching TRBD1. V lost 6 bases, J lost 3 bases, and 6 bases stayed unmatched. The germline V gene encodes CDR1 DFQATT and CDR2 SNEGSKA (reference sequence). The CDR3 runs 13 residues. CDR3 amino acids: CSATDRGDYEQYF. In DNA form, the CDR3 reads TGCAGTGCAACCGACAGGGGGGACTACGAGCAGTACTTC.

This clonotype appeared many times. The J gene is TRBJ1-1, the V gene TRBV6-1; D possibly corresponds to TRBD1 (6 bases). CDR1 and CDR2 from the germline V gene are MNHNS and SASEGT. The CDR3 length is 16 residues. V was clipped by 0 bases and J by 2 bases, with 13 bases between them. The CDR3 DNA sequence: TGTGCCAGCAGTGAAGCGTGGGCAGGGGTAAACACTGAAGCTTTCTTT. Amino acid sequence: CASSEAWAGVNTEAFF.

J is TRBJ1-1 and V is TRBV11-3, with D possibly TRBD1 on 5 matching bases. V was clipped by 5 bases and J by 4 bases, with 11 bases between them. The CDR3 runs 13 residues. In germline, CDR1 is SGHNT, CDR2 YENEEA. CDR3 residues: CASSPRAGTEAFF. The CDR3 nucleotides are TGTGCCAGCAGCCCCAGGGCCGGCACTGAAGCTTTCTTT.

This chain links TRBV12-3 or TRBV12-4 with TRBJ2-7, with a tentative D call TRBD1 (6 bases). V lost 4 bases and J lost 0, with 7 bases in between. The length of the CDR3 is 13 residues. The CDR3 DNA follows: TGTGCCAGCAGTTGGGGGCGCTCCTACGAGCAGTACTTC. This gives the protein CASSWGRSYEQYF.

The chain links TRBV11-3 to TRBJ2-2; D gene unclear. Trimming removed 5 bases at V and 5 bases at J, with 12 bases between. The V gene's germline CDR1 is SGHNT and CDR2 YENEEA. This CDR3 spans 14 amino acids. In nucleotides, the CDR3 is TGTGCCAGCAGCCTTCTCCAGCGAACCGGGGAGCTGTTTTTT. Translated: CASSLLQRTGELFF.

The rearrangement joins TRBV20-1 to TRBJ2-5; 9 positions match TRBD2. J gave up 5 bases and V 3 bases, and 7 bases lay outside the gene matches. CDR3 length: 14 residues. The germline V gene encodes CDR1 DFQATT and CDR2 SNEGSKA (reference sequence). DNA for the CDR3: TGCAGTGCTAGCCCCCTAGCGGGAATTGAGACCCAGTACTTC. Its protein is CSASPLAGIETQYF.

The chain employs TRBV5-1 and TRBJ1-1, with 10 bases identical to TRBD1. This CDR3 has 13 residues. Germline CDR1 is SGHRS and CDR2 is YFSETQ. The J segment lost 5 bases and the V segment lost 6 bases, leaving 4 bases of the junction unmatched. The CDR3 DNA reads TGCGCCAGCACCCGACAGGGGGCTACTGAAGCTTTCTTT. This codes for CASTRQGATEAFF.